The sequence of this TCR beta chain was determined in a study of blood T cell repertoires in COVID-19. The overall study: The origin of the acute and convalescent COVID-19 samples was the United States, Italy and Spain. The cDNA or gDNA used as material had been derived from T cells, B-cell-depleted T cells, or PBMCs.

Methods used by the authors: Amplified reference gene primers provided the basis for estimating nucleated cell counts. The repertoire was sequenced with immunoSEQ multiplex PCR; TCRdb's copy has only in-frame clones and lacks some. V and J calls and clone size come straight from that table; D and trimming were deduced from the DNA. The sample lists around 190,000 clones, almost 90% occurring once. CDR1 and CDR2 (germline): SGHRS, YFSETQ. The CDR3 sequence is 17 residues long. V lost 0 bases, J lost 5 bases, and 5 bases stayed unmatched. The source of this sequence is a man aged 18 to 30 with active or convalescent COVID-19. The chain links TRBV5-1 to TRBJ1-4, with TRBD1 identical over 12 bases. Sequencing was performed on peripheral blood. The CDR3 bases are TGCGCCAGCAGCTTGGCGGGACAGGGGGCCGTAAATGAAAAACTGTTTTTT. This sequence encodes CASSLAGQGAVNEKLFF.